Listed below are T cell receptor beta chains from one sample, sequenced in a study of T cells in Graves' hyperthyroidism and ophthalmopathy. TCRdb ran MiXCR on the multiplex PCR reads and lists one entry per CDR3 protein. Of fewer than 700,000 distinct CDR3 sequences detected, roughly a sixth appear once; the ten largest clones hold approximately 18%. The source material was blood. The receptors originated from a woman aged 18-30 years with Graves' ophthalmopathy. CDR3s include the opening cysteine and the closing phenylalanine or tryptophan. D genes are given only for firm matches. Some rows mark clone size as missing; the rest say once, few, many or name a class of expanded clone.

CDR3nt	CDR3aa	v_gene	abundance	d_gene	j_gene
TGTGCCTGGAGTGTGCGGGGGGGGCCCTCAGTTAACGGACTGTTTTTT	CAWSVRGGPSVNGLFF	TRBV30	NA	NA	TRBJ1-4
TGCAGTGCTCCTCGACTGACCAACACTGAAGCTTTCTTT	CSAPRLTNTEAFF	TRBV20-1	many	NA	TRBJ1-1
TGTGCCAGCAGCCCTAGCGGGAGATCCCTTGAGCAGTTCTTC	CASSPSGRSLEQFF	TRBV11-3	many	TRBD2	TRBJ2-1
TGTGCCAGCAGCCAAGAGGGACAGTGGGTTCGGGACAATGAGCAGTTCTTC	CASSQEGQWVRDNEQFF	TRBV3-1	many	TRBD1	TRBJ2-1
TGTGCCACCAGCAGGGGACTAGGAACCTACGAGCAGTACTTC	CATSRGLGTYEQYF	TRBV15	few	TRBD2	TRBJ2-7
TGTGCCAGCAGCGACCTCGACACAGGGGGGATTAAGGCAGATACGCAGTATTTT	CASSDLDTGGIKADTQYF	TRBV9	NA	TRBD1	TRBJ2-3
TGTGCCAGCAGTTTAAGGAGGACAGTTAACACCGGGGAGCTGTTTTTT	CASSLRRTVNTGELFF	TRBV27	NA	NA	TRBJ2-2
TGTGCCAGCAGCTCCGGGGGTCTATCCTACAATGAGCAGTTCTTC	CASSSGGLSYNEQFF	TRBV7-9	NA	NA	TRBJ2-1
TGTGCCAGCAGAGTAGCGGGGGCGAGCTCCTACGAGCAGTACTTC	CASRVAGASSYEQYF	TRBV6-2/TRBV6-3	many	TRBD2	TRBJ2-7
TGTGCCAGCAGTACCGGCGGAGGGCCTGGCGAGCAGTACTTC	CASSTGGGPGEQYF	TRBV28	many	NA	TRBJ2-7
TGTGCCTTGACCCTAGCGTCCCAAGAGACCCAGTACTTC	CALTLASQETQYF	TRBV30	many	NA	TRBJ2-5
TGTGCCAGCAGTGAAGTGCAGGTTCTTAGCAATCAGCCCCAGCATTTT	CASSEVQVLSNQPQHF	TRBV6-1	NA	NA	TRBJ1-5
TGTGCCAGCAGGACAGAATCGGTCACTGAAGCTTTCTTT	CASRTESVTEAFF	TRBV6-2/TRBV6-3	NA	NA	TRBJ1-1
TGTGCCAGCAGTCCGCCAGATACGCAGTATTTT	CASSPPDTQYF	TRBV7-2	many	NA	TRBJ2-3
TGTGCCAGCAGAAGACAGGGGATAGATTCACCCCTCCACTTT	CASRRQGIDSPLHF	TRBV6-1	many	TRBD1	TRBJ1-6
TGCAGTGCTTTACTAGCCCTGAGCACAGATACGCAGTATTTT	CSALLALSTDTQYF	TRBV20-1	many	NA	TRBJ2-3
TGTGCCAGCGGACAGGGAGACATGCGGGGCAATCAGCTCCAGCATTTT	CASGQGDMRGNQLQHF	TRBV6-1	NA	TRBD1	TRBJ1-5
TGCAGTGCTAGAGAGGACAGACCCCTCACGCAGTATTTT	CSAREDRPLTQYF	TRBV20-1	NA	NA	TRBJ2-3